These 17 T cell receptor beta chains were all obtained from the same sample, sequenced in a study of tumor-infiltrating lymphocytes in primary liver carcinoma. The template, about 510 ng total RNA, yielded TCR beta cDNA made with a constant-region primer. Slightly modified ARM-PCR served as the procedure for the TCR beta libraries. These libraries came from three rounds of nested multiplex PCR. TRBV1-TRBV30 forward primers paired with a C-beta reverse primer were used in the first two PCR rounds, which ran roughly 9 cycles each. TCRdb reprocessed the multiplex PCR reads with MiXCR, giving one entry per CDR3 protein. This table holds about 96,000 distinct CDR3 sequences, around 68% found once. For each extraction, RNA and DNA were obtained together from around 20-30 mg of unsorted bulk tissue. Sample: tumor-adjacent normal liver tissue. The receptor source for this set is a man aged 40-55 years with primary liver carcinoma and hepatitis B virus infection.

This clonotype was counted ten times or more. The chain has TRBV29-1 and TRBJ2-7; tentative D call: TRBD1 (6 bases). In germline, CDR1 is SQVTM, CDR2 ANQGSEA. This CDR3 region has 12 residues. V was shortened by 7 bases and J by 3 bases, with 13 bases between the two germline ends. The CDR3 region has the DNA TGCAGCGGATCCGGGGACAACTACGAGCAGTACTTC. It encodes CSGSGDNYEQYF.

This rearrangement joins TRBV11-2 to TRBJ2-1; D not certain. The germline gives CDR1 SGHAT, CDR2 FQNNGV. The CDR3 has 13 residues. Trimming shortened V by 5 bases and J by 11 bases, and 16 bases separated the two germline ends. The CDR3 loop reads CASSPQAVSKQFF. In DNA form, the CDR3 reads TGTGCCAGCAGCCCCCAGGCTGTGAGTAAGCAGTTCTTC. The whole variable domain, filled in from reference TRBV11-2 and TRBJ2-1, reads EAGVAQSPRYKIIEKRQSVAFWCNPISGHATLYWYQQILGQGPKLLIQFQNNGVVDDSQLPKDRFSAERLKGVDSTLKIQPAKLEDSAVYLCASSPQAVSKQFFGPGTRLTVL.

This chain links TRBV11-2 with TRBJ2-1; the D gene is possibly TRBD2 (6 bases). Trimming removed 5 bases at V and 7 bases at J, with 21 bases between. Germline CDR1 SGHAT, CDR2 FQNNGV. This CDR3 has 16 amino acids. The CDR3 sequence is CASSTHGDWGRNEQFF. CDR3 sequence (DNA): TGTGCCAGCAGCACCCATGGGGACTGGGGCAGGAATGAGCAGTTCTTC.

The chain links TRBV6-1 to TRBJ2-7; no clear D gene. CDR3 size: 13 residues. V was cut by 2 bases and J by 3 bases, with 8 bases left in between. Germline V gives CDR1 MNHNS, CDR2 SASEGT. The CDR3 spells CASSELVFYEQYF. The CDR3, as DNA: TGTGCCAGCAGTGAATTGGTCTTCTACGAGCAGTACTTC.

The CDR3 region is CSAIEGAGDNSPLHF. CDR3 bases: TGCAGTGCCATCGAAGGTGCAGGGGATAATTCACCCCTCCACTTT. The chain links TRBV20-1 to TRBJ1-6; possibly TRBD1 for D (6 bases). V gave up 6 bases and J gave up 5 bases, with 17 bases separating them. Germline CDR1 reads DFQATT; CDR2 reads SNEGSKA (reference sequence). The CDR3 contains 15 residues.

The gene calls are TRBV10-3 and TRBJ2-3; the D is unclear. The CDR3 sequence is 13 residues long. The germline CDR1 and CDR2 sequences are ENHRY and SYGVKD. Between the trimmed V and J ends, which lost 11 bases and 3 bases, there was a span of 15 bases. CDR3 sequence (DNA): TGTGCCTCCCAATTTAGTGGGACAGATACGCAGTATTTT. Translating it yields CASQFSGTDTQYF.

The CDR3 nucleotides are TGTGCCAACAACACCGGACGGTTTCCCGAACCCCAGCATTTT. Translated: CANNTGRFPEPQHF. This chain links TRBV11-2 with TRBJ1-5; no definite D call. Per germline, CDR1 SGHAT and CDR2 FQNNGV. The CDR3 runs 14 residues. Trimming cost V 10 bases and J 10 bases, with 23 bases left between them. Full variable domain (missing parts from reference TRBV11-2 and TRBJ1-5): EAGVAQSPRYKIIEKRQSVAFWCNPISGHATLYWYQQILGQGPKLLIQFQNNGVVDDSQLPKDRFSAERLKGVDSTLKIQPAKLEDSAVYLCANNTGRFPEPQHFGDGTRLSIL.

Notes on this clonotype: At one of its ends the junction is not consistent with the germline gene, which may arise from a read error. This chain links TRBV28 with TRBJ2-7, with 10 positions matching TRBD2. The germline gives CDR1 MDHEN, CDR2 SYDVKM. CDR3 size: 14 residues. CDR3 amino acids: CASSPLAGAGEQYF. CDR3 bases: TGCGCCAGCAGCCCTCTAGCGGGAGCGGGCGAGCAGTACTTC.

Regarding this clonotype: This clone may be a read error of a much larger clone one base away. V is TRBV12-3 or TRBV12-4 and J is TRBJ1-1, with D possibly matching TRBD1 (5 bases). This CDR3 spans 12 amino acids. CDR3 nucleotide sequence: TGTGCCAGCATGACGGGGGAGGCTGAAGCTTTATTT. This translates into CASMTGEAEALF.

This clonotype was counted a single time. A much larger clone differs by one base, so this may be a read error. This is likely a read error, given that the CDR3 carries no conserved phenylalanine or tryptophan at its end. V is TRBV4-1 and J is TRBJ2-6; D is uncertain. Trimming pared 1 base from V and 4 bases from J, leaving 5 bases between. CDR1 and CDR2 from the germline V gene are MGHRA and YSYEKL. The CDR3 consists of 14 residues. This chain's CDR3 is CASSQVRGANVLTS. The CDR3 DNA sequence: TGCGCCAGCAGCCAAGTGAGAGGGGCCAACGTCCTGACTTCC.

Comments on this clonotype: The junction does not match germline at one end; this may be a read error. The chain couples TRBV11-2 to TRBJ2-7, with D possibly being TRBD2 (5 bases). The CDR3 covers 16 residues. From germline, CDR1 is SGHAT and CDR2 FQNNGV. The CDR3 reads CTSDLEGGASAYEQYF. The DNA for the CDR3 is TGTACCAGCGACTTAGAGGGTGGAGCTTCCGCCTACGAGCAGTACTTC. Full variable domain (missing parts from reference TRBV11-2 and TRBJ2-7): EAGVAQSPRYKIIEKRQSVAFWCNPISGHATLYWYQQILGQGPKLLIQFQNNGVVDDSQLPKDRFSAERLKGVDSTLKIQPAKLEDSAVYLCTSDLEGGASAYEQYFGPGTRLTVT.

About this clonotype itself: Compared with germline, one end of the junction differs, possibly owing to a read error. This chain joins TRBV10-1 and TRBJ2-3; TRBD1 or TRBD2 may be the D gene (5 bases each). CDR1 is WNHNN, CDR2 SYGVQD, per germline (reference sequence). The CDR3 contains 14 residues. CDR3 sequence reads: CACSDPGRENTHYF. The CDR3 nucleotides are TGCGCCTGCAGTGATCCCGGCAGGGAGAACACGCACTATTTT.

The CDR3 loop reads CASSFGTGGMNTRAFF. In DNA form, the CDR3 reads TGTGCCAGCAGCTTCGGGACAGGGGGAATGAACACTAGAGCTTTCTTT. The rearrangement joins TRBV11-2 to TRBJ1-1; 11 bases agree with TRBD1. Germline CDR1 reads SGHAT; CDR2 reads FQNNGV. The CDR3 runs 16 residues. J was trimmed by 10 bases and V by 3 bases; bases with no gene match: 13.

This clonotype was found a few times. One end of the junction does not line up with germline, which may come from a read error. This chain links TRBV12-3 or TRBV12-4 with TRBJ2-3; D ambiguous. The CDR3 covers 13 residues. The CDR3 coding sequence is TGTGTCAGCAGCCGTGATTCAGCAGATACGCAGTATTTT. This gives the protein CVSSRDSADTQYF.

There are a few counts of this clonotype. A much bigger clone sits one base away, suggesting this may be a read error. The chain is built from TRBV4-1 and TRBJ1-2; D not certain. Germline values: CDR1 MGHRA, CDR2 YSYEKL. The CDR3 extends over 13 amino acids. V lost 2 bases, J lost 5 bases, and 9 bases lay in between. The CDR3 loop is CASSQPDWYGYTF. In DNA, the CDR3 is TGCGCCAGCAGCCAACCGGACTGGTATGGCTACACCTTC.

As for this clonotype: Germline and junction disagree at one end, which may indicate a read error. This chain links TRBV24-1 with TRBJ2-1, with a possible D match to TRBD2 (5 bases). From germline, CDR1 is KGHDR and CDR2 SFDVKD. This CDR3 contains 15 residues. The CDR3 sequence: CATSATGIGHNEQLF. The CDR3 region has the DNA TGTGCCACCAGTGCTACCGGGATAGGGCACAATGAGCAGTTATTC.

Notes on this clonotype: The junction differs from germline at one of its ends, possibly a read error. The chain is built from TRBV30 and TRBJ2-2; 8 bases align to TRBD2. The CDR3 is 17 residues long. Germline CDR1 is GTSNPN and CDR2 is SVGIG (reference sequence). The CDR3 region is CASTKTSDVAVRGKLRF. DNA of the CDR3: TGTGCCAGCACCAAGACTAGCGATGTGGCGGTGCGCGGGAAGCTGCGTTTT.